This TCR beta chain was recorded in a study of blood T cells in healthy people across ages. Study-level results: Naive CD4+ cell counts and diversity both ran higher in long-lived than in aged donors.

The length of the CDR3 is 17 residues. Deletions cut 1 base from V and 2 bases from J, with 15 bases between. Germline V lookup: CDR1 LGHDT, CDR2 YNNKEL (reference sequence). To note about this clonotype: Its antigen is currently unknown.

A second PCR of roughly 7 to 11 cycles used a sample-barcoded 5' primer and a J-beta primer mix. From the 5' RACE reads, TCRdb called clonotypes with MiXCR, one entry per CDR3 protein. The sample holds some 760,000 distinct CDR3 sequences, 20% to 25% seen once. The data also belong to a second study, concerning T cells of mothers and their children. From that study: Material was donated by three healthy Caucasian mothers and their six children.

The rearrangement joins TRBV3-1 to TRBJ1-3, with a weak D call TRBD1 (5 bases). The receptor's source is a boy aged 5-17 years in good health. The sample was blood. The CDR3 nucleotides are TGTGCCAGCAGCCAAGCGACAGCTACCAACCCTGGAAACACCATATATTTT. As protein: CASSQATATNPGNTIYF.